Listed here are 27 T cell receptor beta chains from one sample, sequenced in a study of T cells in Graves' hyperthyroidism and ophthalmopathy. Amplified regions were TCR beta CDR3 sequences from RNA transcripts. TCR CDR3 underwent first-round RT-PCR with the HTBI primer set. TCRdb reanalysed the multiplex PCR reads using MiXCR and keeps one entry per CDR3 protein. There are about 500,000 distinct CDR3 sequences in the sample; 16% occur only once, and around 18% lies in the top ten. Material: blood. Receptor source: a woman between 18 and 29 years old with Graves' hyperthyroidism.

This sequence joins TRBV11-3 and TRBJ2-5, with D maybe TRBD1 (8 bases). In germline, CDR1 is SGHNT, CDR2 YENEEA. The CDR3 covers 14 residues. V gave up 4 bases and J gave up 2 bases, with 11 bases separating them. The chain's CDR3 is CASSSQGGQETQYF. CDR3 bases: TGTGCCAGCAGCTCACAGGGGGGGCAAGAGACCCAGTACTTC.

A few counts support this clonotype. CDR3 in amino acids: CASSNRVTNEKLFF. CDR3 in DNA: TGTGCCAGCAGCAACAGGGTTACTAATGAAAAACTGTTTTTT. The genes are TRBV7-9 and TRBJ1-4; perhaps TRBD1 as D (6 bases). Germline V CDR1 and CDR2: SEHNR, FQNEAQ (reference sequence). V was trimmed by 5 bases and J by 2 bases, leaving 9 bases between them. The CDR3 is 14 residues long.

This clonotype appeared many times. The rearrangement links TRBV18 to TRBJ2-3; D uncertain. Germline V CDR1 and CDR2: KGHSH, LQKENI. There are 16 residues in the CDR3. Deletions cut 3 bases from V and 6 bases from J, with 19 bases between. The CDR3 here is CASSPNQRTEGDTQYF. The CDR3 DNA is TGTGCCAGCTCACCCAACCAAAGGACCGAAGGGGATACGCAGTATTTT.

The CDR3 protein is CASSVGLAGVRYEQFF. The CDR3 nucleotides read TGTGCCAGCAGCGTAGGACTAGCGGGAGTGAGGTATGAGCAGTTCTTC. V is TRBV9 and J is TRBJ2-1, with 12 bases identical to TRBD2. The CDR3 spans 16 residues. V lost 0 bases, J lost 8 bases, and 6 bases stayed unmatched. Germline V CDR1 and CDR2: SGDLS, YYNGEE.

V is TRBV6-1 and J is TRBJ2-1, with 9 positions matching TRBD2. The CDR3 consists of 16 residues. CDR1 is MNHNS, CDR2 SASEGT, per germline. V dropped 5 bases and J dropped 4; count of bases not matched to a gene: 9. The CDR3 region has the DNA TGTGCCAGCAGTCCAGAAAGACTAGCGGAGTACAATGAGCAGTTCTTC. This encodes CASSPERLAEYNEQFF.

This clonotype appeared many times. The J gene is TRBJ2-7, the V gene TRBV7-8; TRBD1 aligns across 8 bases. With V trimmed by 7 bases and J by 4 bases, 6 bases remained unmatched. This CDR3 has 13 residues. CDR1 SGHVS and CDR2 FQNEAQ come from the germline V gene. The CDR3 loop reads CASTGTGRYEQYF. In DNA form, the CDR3 reads TGTGCCAGCACCGGGACAGGCCGATACGAGCAGTACTTC.

This clonotype was detected a few times. The chain employs TRBV2 and TRBJ2-5, with D uncertain. The ends were cut back, 8 bases at V and 3 bases at J, with 7 bases in the middle. Germline loops: CDR1 SNHLY, CDR2 FYNNEI. The CDR3 covers 11 residues. The CDR3 reads CASRQKETQYF. CDR3 nucleotides: TGTGCCAGCCGTCAAAAAGAGACCCAGTACTTC. Supplemented by reference TRBV2 and TRBJ2-5, the full variable domain reads EPEVTQTPSHQVTQMGQEVILRCVPISNHLYFYWYRQILGQKVEFLVSFYNNEISEKSEIFDDQFSVERPDGSNFTLKIRSTKLEDSAMYFCASRQKETQYFGPGTRLLVL.

This clonotype has ten or more counts. The chain couples TRBV7-9 to TRBJ2-4; D is possibly TRBD1 (6 bases). This CDR3 is built from 15 residues. V gave up 5 bases and J gave up 0 bases, with 11 bases separating them. The germline gives CDR1 SEHNR, CDR2 FQNEAQ (reference sequence). CDR3 region: CASSPGTLAKNIQYF. The CDR3 DNA reads TGTGCCAGCAGCCCCGGGACACTAGCCAAAAACATTCAGTACTTC.

The chain recombines TRBV10-3 with TRBJ2-2, with TRBD1 matching over 7 bases. Germline V gene data show CDR1 as ENHRY and CDR2 as SYGVKD. The CDR3 covers 16 residues. Unmatched junction bases numbered 4, after V lost 3 bases and J lost 0 bases. The CDR3 DNA is TGTGCCATCAGTGAATACGGGACAGCGAACACCGGGGAGCTGTTTTTT. Encoded protein: CAISEYGTANTGELFF.

This clonotype was observed many times. The chain employs TRBV27 and TRBJ2-1; 7 nucleotides line up with TRBD1. From germline, CDR1 is MNHEY and CDR2 SMNVEV (reference sequence). The CDR3 contains 14 residues. V shed 0 bases, J shed 10 bases, and the junction held 6 bases outside the gene matches. CDR3 region: CASSLSIRGGEQFF. In DNA, the CDR3 is TGTGCCAGCAGTTTATCGATACGAGGGGGCGAGCAGTTCTTC.

The V call is TRBV4-1, the J call TRBJ1-2; tentative D call: TRBD1 (6 bases). The CDR3 covers 15 residues. Trimming pared 4 bases from V and 5 bases from J, leaving 17 bases between. CDR1 is MGHRA and CDR2 is YSYEKL in the germline V gene. CDR3 coding DNA: TGCGCCAGCAGCCGGGCAGGGGTCCCACAGTATGGCTACACCTTC. It is translated as CASSRAGVPQYGYTF.

The chain links TRBV27 to TRBJ2-3; D gene ambiguous. Germline lookup yields CDR1 MNHEY and CDR2 SMNVEV (reference sequence). Deletions cut 3 bases from V and 1 base from J, with 14 bases between. CDR3 size: 16 residues. The CDR3 DNA is TGTGCCAGCAGTTTTGGGGAAATTAGGGGCACAGATACGCAGTATTTT. Its protein product is CASSFGEIRGTDTQYF.

This clonotype was found a few times. V is TRBV20-1 and J is TRBJ2-3; weak D call: TRBD2 (6 bases). Trimming shortened V by 0 bases and J by 4 bases, and 11 bases separated the two germline ends. The CDR3 runs 14 residues. Germline CDR1 DFQATT, CDR2 SNEGSKA (reference sequence). CDR3 amino acids: CSAREPGVADTQYF. In DNA form, the CDR3 reads TGCAGTGCTAGAGAGCCGGGAGTGGCAGATACGCAGTATTTT.

This clonotype was picked up a small number of times. The chain's CDR3 is CASSLITAVHETQYF. CDR3 coding DNA: TGTGCCAGCAGTTTAATTACAGCGGTCCATGAGACCCAGTACTTC. This chain uses TRBV28 with TRBJ2-5; D perhaps matches TRBD2 (5 bases). Germline V gene lookup returns CDR1 MDHEN and CDR2 SYDVKM. Between the trimmed V and J ends, which lost 2 bases and 5 bases, there was a span of 15 bases. CDR3 length equals 15 residues.

The chain couples TRBV28 to TRBJ2-1, with a tentative D call TRBD1 (6 bases). V was clipped by 6 bases and J by 0 bases, with 12 bases between them. This CDR3 has 15 residues. Germline V gene lookup returns CDR1 MDHEN and CDR2 SYDVKM. For the CDR3, the DNA is TGTGCCAGCAGCCGGACAGCTATCTCCTACAATGAGCAGTTCTTC. The encoded protein is CASSRTAISYNEQFF.

The V gene is TRBV19, the J gene TRBJ1-5; a weak D match, TRBD1 (5 bases). Germline V lookup: CDR1 LNHDA, CDR2 SQIVND (reference sequence). V was clipped by 7 bases and J by 2 bases, with 21 bases between them. The CDR3 has 17 residues. CDR3 protein: CASTPSFQGIGNQPQHF. DNA of the CDR3: TGTGCCAGTACCCCAAGCTTCCAGGGTATCGGCAATCAGCCCCAGCATTTT.

This clonotype was found a few times. At one end, the junction sequence differs from germline, possibly due to a read error. The genes are TRBV2 and TRBJ2-6; unclear D gene. The germline V gene encodes CDR1 SNHLY and CDR2 FYNNEI. The CDR3 runs 15 residues. CDR3 nucleotide sequence: TGTGCCAGCAGTCCCATCGGGTCTGGGGTCAACGTCCTGACTTTC. As protein: CASSPIGSGVNVLTF.

In this sample, this clonotype turned up many times. The chain joins TRBV27 to TRBJ2-7; no definite D call. From germline, CDR1 is MNHEY and CDR2 SMNVEV (reference sequence). The CDR3 loop spans 10 amino acids. The V end was cut by 8 bases, the J end by 2 bases, with 4 bases between. CDR3 loop: CASGAYEQYF. The DNA of the CDR3 is TGTGCCAGCGGCGCCTACGAGCAGTACTTC.

This clonotype showed up just a few times. The chain combines TRBV7-8 with TRBJ1-4; 7 bases fit TRBD1. This CDR3 region has 15 residues. The J segment lost 6 bases and the V segment lost 1 base, leaving 5 bases of the junction unmatched. Per germline, CDR1 SGHVS and CDR2 FQNEAQ. The CDR3 nucleotides read TGTGCCAGCAGCTTAGGGAGGGGGCAGGATGAAAAACTGTTTTTT. It is translated as CASSLGRGQDEKLFF.

This clonotype was counted many times. The chain joins TRBV9 to TRBJ2-7; 8 bases line up with TRBD2. Germline V lookup: CDR1 SGDLS, CDR2 YYNGEE. Trimming at V came to 4 bases and at J to 5 bases, leaving 14 bases not matched to a gene. The CDR3 extends over 16 amino acids. CDR3 DNA sequence: TGTGCCAGCAGCCTACCGGCGGAGCGGGAGCGGCACGAGCAGTACTTC. It encodes CASSLPAERERHEQYF.

This clonotype was seen only a few times. The J gene is TRBJ1-5, the V gene TRBV7-9; maybe TRBD1 (6 bases). V lost 5 bases to trimming and J lost 5 bases, with 13 bases between them. The germline V gene has CDR1 SEHNR and CDR2 FQNEAQ (reference sequence). The CDR3 totals 14 residues. The CDR3 nucleotides read TGTGCCAGCAGCCCATGGGGACAAGATCAGCCCCAGCATTTT. Translation gives CASSPWGQDQPQHF.

The chain has TRBV7-2 and TRBJ2-6; TRBD2 aligns across 7 bases. Germline V gene lookup returns CDR1 SGHTA and CDR2 FQGNSA. V lost 5 bases and J lost 2; bases outside the gene matches: 12. The CDR3 runs 18 residues. CDR3 sequence: CASSPWGGVSAGANVLTF. CDR3 DNA sequence: TGTGCCAGCAGCCCGTGGGGGGGGGTTAGCGCTGGGGCCAACGTCCTGACTTTC.

The rearrangement links TRBV9 to TRBJ2-1; 7 bases are a match to TRBD2. From germline, CDR1 is SGDLS and CDR2 YYNGEE. This CDR3 spans 13 amino acids. The V segment lost 8 bases and the J segment 9 bases; nucleotides outside the gene matches: 11. The CDR3 DNA is TGTGCCAGTTCTCCGGGACTATGGGTTGAGCAGTTCTTC. Translated: CASSPGLWVEQFF. Variable domain in full (rest from reference TRBV9 and TRBJ2-1): DSGVTQTPKHLITATGQRVTLRCSPRSGDLSVYWYQQSLDQGLQFLIQYYNGEERAKGNILERFSAQQFPDLHSELNLSSLELGDSALYFCASSPGLWVEQFFGPGTRLTVL.

This sequence joins TRBV7-9 and TRBJ1-4; 7 positions agree with TRBD1. V lost 1 base to trimming and J lost 5 bases; unmatched junction nucleotides: 7. CDR3 size: 16 residues. Germline V gene lookup returns CDR1 SEHNR and CDR2 FQNEAQ (reference sequence). This CDR3 is CASSLGSGTANEKLFF. The CDR3 DNA reads TGTGCCAGCAGCTTAGGGAGTGGGACAGCCAATGAAAAACTGTTTTTT.

This chain links TRBV29-1 with TRBJ2-3, with D possibly being TRBD2 (6 bases). Trimming cost V 3 bases and J 8 bases, with 15 bases left between them. This CDR3 region has 13 residues. Germline V lookup: CDR1 SQVTM, CDR2 ANQGSEA. CDR3 in amino acids: CSVELAASGTQYF. DNA for the CDR3: TGCAGCGTTGAGTTAGCGGCATCGGGTACGCAGTATTTT.

The chain combines TRBV7-2 with TRBJ1-6; D perhaps matches TRBD1 (6 bases). Germline CDR1 is SGHTA and CDR2 is FQGNSA. The CDR3 contains 15 residues. V lost 3 bases and J lost 6, with 12 bases in between. This CDR3 reads CASSFGQFPNSPLHF. In nucleotides, the CDR3 is TGTGCCAGCAGCTTCGGACAGTTCCCTAATTCACCCCTCCACTTT.

This clonotype was seen repeatedly, ten times or more. The CDR3 is CASSEGTSGGNNEQFF. DNA of the CDR3: TGTGCCAGCAGCGAAGGGACTAGCGGGGGAAACAATGAGCAGTTCTTC. V usage is TRBV11-2 and J usage is TRBJ2-1; 14 nucleotides align to TRBD2. In germline, CDR1 is SGHAT, CDR2 FQNNGV. This CDR3 has 16 amino acids. V trimming: 5 bases; J trimming: 5 bases; junction bases outside the gene matches: 5.